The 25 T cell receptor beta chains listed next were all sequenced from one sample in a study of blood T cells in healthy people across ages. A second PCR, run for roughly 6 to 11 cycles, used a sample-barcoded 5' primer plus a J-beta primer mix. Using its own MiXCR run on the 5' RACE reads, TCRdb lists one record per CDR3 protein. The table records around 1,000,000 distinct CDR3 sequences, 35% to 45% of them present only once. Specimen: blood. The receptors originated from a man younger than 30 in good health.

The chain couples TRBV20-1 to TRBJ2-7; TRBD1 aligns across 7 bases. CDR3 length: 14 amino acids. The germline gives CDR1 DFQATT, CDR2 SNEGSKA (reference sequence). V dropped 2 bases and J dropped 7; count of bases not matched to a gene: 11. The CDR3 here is CSARKWTGKREQYF. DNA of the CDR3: TGCAGTGCTAGAAAGTGGACAGGAAAGCGGGAGCAGTACTTC.

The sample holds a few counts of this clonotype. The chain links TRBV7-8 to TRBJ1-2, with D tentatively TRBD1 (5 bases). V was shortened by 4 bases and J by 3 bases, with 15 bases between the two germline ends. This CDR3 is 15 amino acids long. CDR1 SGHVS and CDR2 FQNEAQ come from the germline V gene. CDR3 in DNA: TGTGCCAGCAGCTCAATTCAAGGGGTCCACTATGGCTACACCTTC. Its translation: CASSSIQGVHYGYTF.

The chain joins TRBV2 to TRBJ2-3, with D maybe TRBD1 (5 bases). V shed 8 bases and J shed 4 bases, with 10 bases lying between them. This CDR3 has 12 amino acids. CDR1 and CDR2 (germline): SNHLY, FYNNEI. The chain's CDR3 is CASLGVADTQYF. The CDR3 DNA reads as TGTGCCAGCTTAGGGGTCGCAGATACGCAGTATTTT.

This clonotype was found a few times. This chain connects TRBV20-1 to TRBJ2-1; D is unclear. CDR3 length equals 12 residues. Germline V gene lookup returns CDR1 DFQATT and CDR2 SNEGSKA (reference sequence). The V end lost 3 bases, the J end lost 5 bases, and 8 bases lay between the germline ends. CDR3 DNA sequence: TGCAGTGCTAGGGAACACGACAATGAGCAGTTCTTC. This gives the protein CSAREHDNEQFF.

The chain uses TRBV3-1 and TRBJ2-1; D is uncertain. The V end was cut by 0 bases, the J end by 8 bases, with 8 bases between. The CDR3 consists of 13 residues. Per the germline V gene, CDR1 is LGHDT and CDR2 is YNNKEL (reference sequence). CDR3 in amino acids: CASSQDGRYEQFF. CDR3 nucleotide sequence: TGTGCCAGCAGCCAAGACGGAAGATATGAGCAGTTCTTC.

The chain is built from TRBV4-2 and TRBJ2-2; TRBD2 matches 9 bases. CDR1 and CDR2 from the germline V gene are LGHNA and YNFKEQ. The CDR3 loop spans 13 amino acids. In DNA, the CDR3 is TGTGCGGCGGGGGGGCCGGACACCGGGGAGCTGTTTTTT. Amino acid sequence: CAAGGPDTGELFF.

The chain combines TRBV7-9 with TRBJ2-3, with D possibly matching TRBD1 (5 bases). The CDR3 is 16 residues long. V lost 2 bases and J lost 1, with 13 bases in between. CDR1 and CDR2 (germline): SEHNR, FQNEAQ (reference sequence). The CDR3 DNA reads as TGTGCCAGCAGCTTATTTATCACAGGCGGCACAGATACGCAGTATTTT. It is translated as CASSLFITGGTDTQYF.

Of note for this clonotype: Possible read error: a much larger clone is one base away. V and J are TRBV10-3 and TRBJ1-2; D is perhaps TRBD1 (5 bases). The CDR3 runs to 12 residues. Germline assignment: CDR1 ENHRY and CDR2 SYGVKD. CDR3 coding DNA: TGTACCATCAGTGATCGAGGGGTCGGCTACACCTTC. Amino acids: CTISDRGVGYTF.

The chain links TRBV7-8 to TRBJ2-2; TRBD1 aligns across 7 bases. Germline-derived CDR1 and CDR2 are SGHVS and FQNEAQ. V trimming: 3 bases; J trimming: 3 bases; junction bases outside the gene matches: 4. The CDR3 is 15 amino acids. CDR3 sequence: CASSFTGADTGELFF. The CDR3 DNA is TGTGCCAGCAGCTTCACAGGGGCGGACACCGGGGAGCTGTTTTTT.

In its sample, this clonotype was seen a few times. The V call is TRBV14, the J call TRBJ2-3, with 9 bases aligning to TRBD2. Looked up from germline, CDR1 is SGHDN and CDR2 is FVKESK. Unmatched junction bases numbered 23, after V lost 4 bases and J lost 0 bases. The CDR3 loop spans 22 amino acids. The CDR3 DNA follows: TGTGCCAGCAGCCGACCCTTAAAAGCGGGGGGCACCTCGATAGCTAGCACAGATACGCAGTATTTT. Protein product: CASSRPLKAGGTSIASTDTQYF.

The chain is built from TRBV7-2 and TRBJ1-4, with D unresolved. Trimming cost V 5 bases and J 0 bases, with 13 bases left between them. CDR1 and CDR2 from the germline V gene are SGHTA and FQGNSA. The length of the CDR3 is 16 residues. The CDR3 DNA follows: TGTGCCAGCAGCCTTAGGCCCGGGACAACTAATGAAAAACTGTTTTTT. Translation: CASSLRPGTTNEKLFF.

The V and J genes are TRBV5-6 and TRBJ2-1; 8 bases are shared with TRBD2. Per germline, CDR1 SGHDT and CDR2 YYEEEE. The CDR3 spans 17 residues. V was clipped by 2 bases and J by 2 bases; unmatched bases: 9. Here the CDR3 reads CASSFTGTSWAYNEQFF. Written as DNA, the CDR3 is TGTGCCAGCAGCTTCACCGGGACTAGTTGGGCCTACAATGAGCAGTTCTTC.

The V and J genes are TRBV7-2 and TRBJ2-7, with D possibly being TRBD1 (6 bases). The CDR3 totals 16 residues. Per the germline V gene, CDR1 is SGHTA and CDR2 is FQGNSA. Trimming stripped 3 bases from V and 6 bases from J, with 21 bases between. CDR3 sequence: CASSFGGGQRFSEQYF. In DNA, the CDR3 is TGTGCCAGCAGCTTCGGTGGCGGACAGCGGTTCAGCGAGCAGTACTTC.

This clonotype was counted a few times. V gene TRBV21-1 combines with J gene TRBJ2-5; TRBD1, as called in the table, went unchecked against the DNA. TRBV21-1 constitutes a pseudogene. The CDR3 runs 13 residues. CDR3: CASSKTGQETQYF. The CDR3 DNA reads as TGTGCCAGCAGCAAGACAGGCCAAGAGACCCAGTACTTC.

CDR3 loop: CASSAVGREVGDTEAFF. Written as DNA, the CDR3 is TGTGCCAGCAGTGCGGTAGGCAGGGAGGTGGGGGACACTGAAGCTTTCTTT. The chain uses TRBV2 and TRBJ1-1; possible D gene TRBD1, 5 bases. The germline V gene encodes CDR1 SNHLY and CDR2 FYNNEI. V gave up 4 bases and J gave up 3 bases, with 21 bases separating them. The CDR3 contains 17 residues. Full variable domain (missing parts from reference TRBV2 and TRBJ1-1): EPEVTQTPSHQVTQMGQEVILRCVPISNHLYFYWYRQILGQKVEFLVSFYNNEISEKSEIFDDQFSVERPDGSNFTLKIRSTKLEDSAMYFCASSAVGREVGDTEAFFGQGTRLTVV.

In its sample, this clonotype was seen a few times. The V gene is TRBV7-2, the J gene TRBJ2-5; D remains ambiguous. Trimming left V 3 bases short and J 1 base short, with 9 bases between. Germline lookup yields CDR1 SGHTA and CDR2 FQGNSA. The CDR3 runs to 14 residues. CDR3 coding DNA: TGTGCCAGCAGCTTTGATGCCTCCCAAGAGACCCAGTACTTC. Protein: CASSFDASQETQYF.

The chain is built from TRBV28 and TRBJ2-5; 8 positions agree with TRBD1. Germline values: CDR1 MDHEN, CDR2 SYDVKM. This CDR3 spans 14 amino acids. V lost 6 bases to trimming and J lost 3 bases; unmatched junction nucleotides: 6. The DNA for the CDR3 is TGTGCCAGCAGGTCCAGGGGGCGCGAAGAGACCCAGTACTTC. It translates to CASRSRGREETQYF.

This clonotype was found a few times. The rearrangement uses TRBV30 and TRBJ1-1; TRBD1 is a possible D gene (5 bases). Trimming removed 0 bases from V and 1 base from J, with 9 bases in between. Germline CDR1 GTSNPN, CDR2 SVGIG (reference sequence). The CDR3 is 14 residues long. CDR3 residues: CAWSVPDRNTEAFF. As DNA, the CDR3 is TGTGCCTGGAGTGTACCCGACAGGAACACTGAAGCTTTCTTT. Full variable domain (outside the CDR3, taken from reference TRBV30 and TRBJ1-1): SQTIHQWPATLVQPVGSPLSLECTVEGTSNPNLYWYRQAAGRGLQLLFYSVGIGQISSEVPQNLSASRPQDRQFILSSKKLLLSDSGFYLCAWSVPDRNTEAFFGQGTRLTVV.

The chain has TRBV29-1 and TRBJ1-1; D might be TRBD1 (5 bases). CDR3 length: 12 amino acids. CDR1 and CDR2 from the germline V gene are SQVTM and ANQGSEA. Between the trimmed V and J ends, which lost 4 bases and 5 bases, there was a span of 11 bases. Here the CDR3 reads CSVGTRRTEAFF. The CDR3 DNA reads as TGCAGCGTTGGGACACGGAGGACTGAAGCTTTCTTT.

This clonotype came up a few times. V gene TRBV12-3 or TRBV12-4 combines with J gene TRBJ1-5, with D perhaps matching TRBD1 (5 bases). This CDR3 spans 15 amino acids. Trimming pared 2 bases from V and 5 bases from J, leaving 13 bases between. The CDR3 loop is CASSLTFRVHQPQHF. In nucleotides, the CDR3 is TGTGCCAGCAGTTTAACTTTCAGGGTGCATCAGCCCCAGCATTTT.

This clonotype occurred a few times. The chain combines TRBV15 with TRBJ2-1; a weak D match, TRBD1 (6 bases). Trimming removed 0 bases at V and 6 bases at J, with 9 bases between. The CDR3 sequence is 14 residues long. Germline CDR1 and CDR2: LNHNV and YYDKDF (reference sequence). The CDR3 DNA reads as TGTGCCACCAGCAGAGATTTGACAGGCAATGAGCAGTTCTTC. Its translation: CATSRDLTGNEQFF.

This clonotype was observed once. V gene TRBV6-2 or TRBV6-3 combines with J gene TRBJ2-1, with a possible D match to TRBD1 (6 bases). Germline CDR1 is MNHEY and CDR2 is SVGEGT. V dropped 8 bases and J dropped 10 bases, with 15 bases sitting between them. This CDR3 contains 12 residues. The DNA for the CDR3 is TGTGCCAGCGGGACATTCTACTACGAGCAGTTCTTC. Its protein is CASGTFYYEQFF.

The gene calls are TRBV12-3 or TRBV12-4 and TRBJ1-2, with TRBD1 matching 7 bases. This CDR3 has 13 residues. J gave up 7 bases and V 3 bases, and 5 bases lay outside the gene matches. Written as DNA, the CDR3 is TGTGCCAGCAGTTTTAGACAGGGTGTTGGCTACACCTTC. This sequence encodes CASSFRQGVGYTF.

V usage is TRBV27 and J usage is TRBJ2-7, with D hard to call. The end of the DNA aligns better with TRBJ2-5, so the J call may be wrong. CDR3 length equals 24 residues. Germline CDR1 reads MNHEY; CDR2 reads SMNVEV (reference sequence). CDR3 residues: CAGTIKRVIPSTQRLDPGWETQYF. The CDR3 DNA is TGTGCCGGCACCATAAAACGGGTTATCCCGTCAACGCAGCGTCTTGACCCCGGTTGGGAGACCCAGTACTTC.

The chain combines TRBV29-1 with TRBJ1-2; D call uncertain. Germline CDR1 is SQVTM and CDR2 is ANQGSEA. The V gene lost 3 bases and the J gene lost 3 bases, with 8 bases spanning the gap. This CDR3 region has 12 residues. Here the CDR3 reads CSVERRDYGYTF. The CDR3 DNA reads TGCAGCGTTGAGAGGAGGGACTATGGCTACACCTTC.